The T cell receptor (beta chain) under discussion was sequenced for a study of T cell responses to AZD1222 COVID-19 vaccine. As for the study in general: Second doses at about 4 or about 12 weeks were pooled.

The germline V and J ends were trimmed by 5 bases and 7 bases, with 21 bases remaining between them. Germline V gives CDR1 LNHDA, CDR2 SQIVND (reference sequence). The CDR3 totals 15 residues. Remarks on this clone: Its antigen remains unidentified.

Study outcomes and limitations: Following two doses of AZD1222, Spike-specific TCR breadth and depth rose. Along spike, vaccine-associated CD4 TCRs were found throughout, with dominance at 160-218 and 743-854. Baseline seropositives among AZD1222 recipients totaled only six.

Profiled with immunoSEQ multiplex PCR; TCRdb holds only in-frame clones, not every one. The sample carries approximately 140,000 clones, approximately 94% recorded once. Material: peripheral blood, obtained on day 0 of AZD1222 vaccination. The chain couples TRBV19 to TRBJ2-7; D is perhaps TRBD2 (6 bases). The sequence was collected from an adult in good health. The CDR3 DNA reads TGTGCCAGTAGTCCGAGGCGGGGTGCCACGGAGGAGCAGTACTTC. Translating it yields CASSPRRGATEEQYF.